This TCR beta chain was retrieved from a study of blood T cells in healthy people across ages. A J-beta primer mix and a sample-barcoded 5' primer were used in a second PCR of roughly 7 to 12 cycles. Using its own MiXCR run on the 5' RACE reads, TCRdb lists one record per CDR3 protein. The table includes some 1,800,000 distinct CDR3 sequences, 39% detected once. Study results and caveats: TCR beta diversity per million T cells fell roughly linearly with age. What prevented conclusive comparison of naive and antigen-experienced cells was that PBMCs were unsorted.

The ends were cut back, 0 bases at V and 8 bases at J, with 11 bases in the middle. CDR1 is SGHTA and CDR2 is FQGNSA in the germline V gene. This CDR3 has 14 amino acids. Remarks on this clonotype: Its antigen is not known.

The sequenced sample was blood. The rearrangement links TRBV7-2 to TRBJ2-1, with D hard to call. This clonotype was obtained from a human donor in good health. The CDR3, as DNA: TGTGCCAGCAGCTTAGCGGTCGGTAACGATGAGCAGTTCTTC. Residues: CASSLAVGNDEQFF.